This T cell receptor beta chain was obtained from a study of shared clonotypes between healthy human individuals. Study background: Donors were a couple of women and a few men aged 18 to 49. Notes on the study in general: Sharing across four donors was seen in 4% to 6.5% of naive CD4 clonotypes.

When replicate PCRs were run on sorted subsets, they used roughly 0.2 ug DNA, some 30,000 T cell genomes. Libraries were prepared by immunoSEQ multiplex PCR; TCRdb keeps only in-frame clonotypes and omits some of them. The sample has some 500,000 clones, roughly 95% seen once. This clone was detected once. Its antigen is unknown. V was clipped by 2 bases and J by 5 bases, with 6 bases between them. This CDR3 has 12 residues. CDR1 and CDR2 from the germline V gene are SGHDN and FVKESK. The chain uses TRBV14 and TRBJ2-5; no reliable D call. This clonotype originated in a woman aged 25 to 39 in good health. Sequencing was done on a sample of naive CD4+ T cells sorted from blood. Documented subset: CD45RA+ positively selected. CDR3 DNA: TGTGCCAGCAGCCAATACACGGAGACCCAGTACTTC. Translating gives CASSQYTETQYF.